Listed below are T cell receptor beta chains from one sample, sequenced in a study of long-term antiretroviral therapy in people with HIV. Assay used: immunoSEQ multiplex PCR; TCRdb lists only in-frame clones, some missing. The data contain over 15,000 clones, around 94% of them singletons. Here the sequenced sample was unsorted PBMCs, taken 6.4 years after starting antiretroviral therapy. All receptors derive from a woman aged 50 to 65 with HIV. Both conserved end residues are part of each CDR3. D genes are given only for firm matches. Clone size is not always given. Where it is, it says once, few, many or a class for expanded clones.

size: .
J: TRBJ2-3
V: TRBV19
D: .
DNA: TGTGCCAGTAGCCTGGTATTCGCAGATACGCAGTATTTT
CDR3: CASSLVFADTQYF

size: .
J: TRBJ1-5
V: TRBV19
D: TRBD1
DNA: TGTGCCAGTAGTATCCAGGACAGGGGTCAGCCCCAGCATTTT
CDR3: CASSIQDRGQPQHF

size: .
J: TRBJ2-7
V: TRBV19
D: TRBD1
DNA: TGTGCCAGTAGTATCCGGGACAGCTCCTACGAGCAGTACTTC
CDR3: CASSIRDSSYEQYF

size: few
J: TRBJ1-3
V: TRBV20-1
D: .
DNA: TGCAGTGCCCTCTCTGGAAACACCATATATTTT
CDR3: CSALSGNTIYF

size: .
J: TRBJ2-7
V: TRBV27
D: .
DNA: TGTGCCAGCAGTTTAGATGTGGGACTGGGCGAGCAGTACTTC
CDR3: CASSLDVGLGEQYF

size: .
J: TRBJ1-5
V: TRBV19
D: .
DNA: TGTGCCAGTAGTAGAGGGGTCCGCAATCAGCCCCAGCATTTT
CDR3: CASSRGVRNQPQHF

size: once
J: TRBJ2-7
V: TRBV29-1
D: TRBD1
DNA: TGCAGCGTTGATGGACAGGGTAGCTACGAGCAGTACTTC
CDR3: CSVDGQGSYEQYF

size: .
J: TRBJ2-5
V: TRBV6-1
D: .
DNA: TGTGCCAGCACTTTGGCGGGACAAGAGACCCAGTACTTC
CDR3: CASTLAGQETQYF

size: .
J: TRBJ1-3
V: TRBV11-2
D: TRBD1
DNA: TGTGCCAGCAGCTTCGCCGGGACAGGGTTTAGCACCATATATTTT
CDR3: CASSFAGTGFSTIYF

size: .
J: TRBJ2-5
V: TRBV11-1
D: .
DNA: TGTGCCAGCAGCCAGGGGGGGGAGACCCAGTACTTC
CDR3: CASSQGGETQYF

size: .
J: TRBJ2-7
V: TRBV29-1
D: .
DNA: TGCAGCGTTGCAGGGAGCTCCTACGAGCAGTACTTC
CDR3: CSVAGSSYEQYF

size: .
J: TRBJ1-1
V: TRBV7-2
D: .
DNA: TGTGCCAGCAGCTTATCAGTGAACACTGAAGCTTTCTTT
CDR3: CASSLSVNTEAFF

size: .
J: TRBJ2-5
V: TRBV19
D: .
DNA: TGTGCCACCTATATCGGGAAAGAGACCCAGTACTTC
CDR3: CATYIGKETQYF

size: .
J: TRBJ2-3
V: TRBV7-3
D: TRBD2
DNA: TGTGCCAGCAGCACCGGGACTAGCGGGAGTGCAAACACAGATACGCAGTATTTT
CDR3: CASSTGTSGSANTDTQYF

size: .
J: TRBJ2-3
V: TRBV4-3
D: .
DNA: TGCGCCAGCAGCCAAGCGATGGTTATGGACCCTAACACAGATACGCAGTATTTT
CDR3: CASSQAMVMDPNTDTQYF

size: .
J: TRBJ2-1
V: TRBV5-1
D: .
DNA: TGCGCCAGCAGCCGTTTTGGCGACAAGGGGAGAGGTGGTGAGCAGTTCTTC
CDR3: CASSRFGDKGRGGEQFF

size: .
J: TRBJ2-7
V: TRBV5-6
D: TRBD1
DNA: TGTGCCAGCAGCTCCGACAGGGGGTCCGAGCAGTACTTC
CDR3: CASSSDRGSEQYF

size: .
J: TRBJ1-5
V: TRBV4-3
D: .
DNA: TGCGCCAGCAGCCAAGCTCTGCAGGGACGGGCAGCCCAGCATTTT
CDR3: CASSQALQGRAAQHF

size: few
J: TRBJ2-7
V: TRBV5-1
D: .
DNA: TGCGCCAGCAGAAGCGAGCAGTACTTC
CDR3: CASRSEQYF

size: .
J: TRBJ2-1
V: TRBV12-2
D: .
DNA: TGTGCAAGTCGCTCTTGCCTAGCGGGAGGTCCCGACAATGAGCAGTTCTTC
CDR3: CASRSCLAGGPDNEQFF

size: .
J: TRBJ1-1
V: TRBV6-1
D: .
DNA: TGTGCCAGCAGTGAAGCGCTTCGGGAGGTCGGGAACACTGAAGCTTTCTTT
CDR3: CASSEALREVGNTEAFF

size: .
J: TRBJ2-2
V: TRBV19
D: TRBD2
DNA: TGTGCCAGTAGTCGGACTAGCGGGAGTGTGAGCACCGGGGAGCTGTTTTTT
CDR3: CASSRTSGSVSTGELFF

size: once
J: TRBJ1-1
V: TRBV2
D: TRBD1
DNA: TGTGCCAGCAAGGGACAGGGGAACACTGAAGCTTTCTTT
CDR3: CASKGQGNTEAFF

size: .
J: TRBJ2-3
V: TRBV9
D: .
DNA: TGTGCCAGCAGCGTAGGCGGGAACTTGGGGGATTCAGATACGCAGTATTTT
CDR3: CASSVGGNLGDSDTQYF

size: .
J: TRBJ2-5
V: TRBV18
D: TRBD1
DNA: TGTGCCAGCTCACCGGGACAGGGTAAAGAGACCCAGTACTTC
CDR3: CASSPGQGKETQYF

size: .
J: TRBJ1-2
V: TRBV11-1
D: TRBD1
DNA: TGTGCCAGCAGCTTAACAGGGGCCTATGGCTACACCTTC
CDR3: CASSLTGAYGYTF

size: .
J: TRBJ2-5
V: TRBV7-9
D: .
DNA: TGTGCCAGCAGCTTGGACACTAGAGAGACCCAGTACTTC
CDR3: CASSLDTRETQYF

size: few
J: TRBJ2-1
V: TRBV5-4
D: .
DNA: TGTGCCAGCAGCCAAGTGCTGGAGCAGTTCTTC
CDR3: CASSQVLEQFF

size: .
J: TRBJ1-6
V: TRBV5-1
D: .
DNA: TGCGCCAGCACCTTGGGGGACCTTAATTCACCCCTCCACTTT
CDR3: CASTLGDLNSPLHF

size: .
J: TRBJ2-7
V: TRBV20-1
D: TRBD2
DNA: TGCAGTGCTCTCAGCGGGAGAGAGTACTTC
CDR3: CSALSGREYF

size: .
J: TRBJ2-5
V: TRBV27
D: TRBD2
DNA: TGTGCCAGCAGTTTACTCGGACTAGCGGGGTACCAAGAGACCCAGTACTTC
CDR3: CASSLLGLAGYQETQYF

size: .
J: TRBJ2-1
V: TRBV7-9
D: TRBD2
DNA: TGTGCCAGCAGCCGTAGCGGGCCCGGGGATGAGCAGTTCTTC
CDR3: CASSRSGPGDEQFF

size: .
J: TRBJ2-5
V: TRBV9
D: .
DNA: TGTGCCAGCAGCGTAGAAGGCGGAGAGGAGACCCAGTACTTC
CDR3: CASSVEGGEETQYF

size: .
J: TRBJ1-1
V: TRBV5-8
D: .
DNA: TGTGCCAGCAGCTTGGAAGGGGACTGGGTCCGGAGCACTGAAGCTTTCTTT
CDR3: CASSLEGDWVRSTEAFF

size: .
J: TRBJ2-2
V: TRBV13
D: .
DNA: TGTGCCAGCAGCTTTAGGGCTGGGTGGGAATTGAACACCGGGGAGCTGTTTTTT
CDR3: CASSFRAGWELNTGELFF

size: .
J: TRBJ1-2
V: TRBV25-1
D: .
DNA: TGTGCCAGCAGCGGCGGAACAGGAGTTTACTATGGCTACACCTTC
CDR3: CASSGGTGVYYGYTF

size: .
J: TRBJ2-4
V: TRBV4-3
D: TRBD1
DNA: TGCGCCAGCAGCCAAGATTCTAGGACAGGGGGCGCCAAAAACATTCAGTACTTC
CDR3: CASSQDSRTGGAKNIQYF

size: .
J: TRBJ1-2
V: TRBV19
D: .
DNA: TGTGCCAGTAGTATTGCAAGGGAGAGGAGCTATGGCTACACCTTC
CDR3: CASSIARERSYGYTF

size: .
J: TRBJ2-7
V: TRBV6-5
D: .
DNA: TGTGCCAGCAGTTCTTCCTCCTACGAGCAGTACTTC
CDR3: CASSSSSYEQYF

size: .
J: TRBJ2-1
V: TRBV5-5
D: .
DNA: TGTGCCAGCAGCTTGGGCAACTACAATGAGCAGTTCTTC
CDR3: CASSLGNYNEQFF

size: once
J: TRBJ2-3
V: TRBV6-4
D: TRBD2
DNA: TGTGCCAGCAGTGAAATAGCGGGAGCCCTCGATACGCAGTATTTT
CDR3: CASSEIAGALDTQYF

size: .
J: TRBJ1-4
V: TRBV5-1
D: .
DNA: TGCGCCAGCAGCTTGACTCCTTTCAAGGAAAAACTGTTTTTT
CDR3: CASSLTPFKEKLFF

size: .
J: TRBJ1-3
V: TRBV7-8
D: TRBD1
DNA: TGTGCCAGCAGCTTAGGGGACAGCTCTGGAAACACCATATATTTT
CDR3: CASSLGDSSGNTIYF

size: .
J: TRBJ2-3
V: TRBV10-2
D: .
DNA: TGCGCCAGCTCTGACCAAGGGGTAGCGTCGCAGTATTTT
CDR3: CASSDQGVASQYF

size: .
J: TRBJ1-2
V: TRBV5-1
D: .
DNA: TGCGCCAGCAGCTTGGATGGGTTTACGAACTATGGCTACACCTTC
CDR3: CASSLDGFTNYGYTF

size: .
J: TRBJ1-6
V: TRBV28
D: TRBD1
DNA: TGTGCCAGCAGGGCGGGGACAGGTGGGGCGAATTCACCCCTCCACTTT
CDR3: CASRAGTGGANSPLHF

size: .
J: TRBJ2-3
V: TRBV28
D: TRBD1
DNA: TGTGCCAGCAGTTTACATCAGGGGGCGCGTATAGATACGCAGTATTTT
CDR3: CASSLHQGARIDTQYF

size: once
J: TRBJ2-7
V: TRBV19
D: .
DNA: TGTGCCAGTAGCCTCACCAATTTAAGAGAGCAGTACTTC
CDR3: CASSLTNLREQYF

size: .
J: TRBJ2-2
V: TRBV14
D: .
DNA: TGTGCCAGCAGCCTAATAAACACCGGGGAGCTGTTTTTT
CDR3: CASSLINTGELFF

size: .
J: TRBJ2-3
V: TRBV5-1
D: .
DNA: TGCGCCAGCAGCTCCAGCTTAGGTGGATCTAGCACAGATACGCAGTATTTT
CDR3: CASSSSLGGSSTDTQYF

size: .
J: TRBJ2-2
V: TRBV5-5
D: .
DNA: TGTGCCAGCAATCGCGGGGTGGACACCGGGGAGCTGTTTTTT
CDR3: CASNRGVDTGELFF

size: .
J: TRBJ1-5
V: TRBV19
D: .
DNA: TGTGCCACTCGACAGATGGCCAATCAGCCCCAGCATTTT
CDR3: CATRQMANQPQHF

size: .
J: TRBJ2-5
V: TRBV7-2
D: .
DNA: TGTGCCAGCAGCCGAGGACAGTACCAAGAGACCCAGTACTTC
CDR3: CASSRGQYQETQYF

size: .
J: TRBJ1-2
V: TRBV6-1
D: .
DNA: TGTGCCAGCAGTGAGAACTATGGCTACACCTTC
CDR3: CASSENYGYTF

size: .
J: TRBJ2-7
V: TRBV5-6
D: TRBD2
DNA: TGTGCCAGCAGCTCCGCTCCTCTAGCGGGAGGTTCCTACGAGCAGTACTTC
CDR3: CASSSAPLAGGSYEQYF

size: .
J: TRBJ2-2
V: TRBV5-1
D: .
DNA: TGCGCCAGCAGCGTGGGACAAGCGAACACCGGGGAGCTGTTTTTT
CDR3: CASSVGQANTGELFF

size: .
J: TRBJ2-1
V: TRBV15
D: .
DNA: TGTGCCACCAGCCGAGGACTCAACAATGAGCAGTTCTTC
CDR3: CATSRGLNNEQFF

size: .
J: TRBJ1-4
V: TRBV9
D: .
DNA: TGTGCCAGCAGCGACAGCGCAACTAATGAAAAACTGTTTTTT
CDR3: CASSDSATNEKLFF

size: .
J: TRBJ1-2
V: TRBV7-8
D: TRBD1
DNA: TGTGCCAGCAGCGACCGGGACAGGGGCAACTATGGCTACACCTTC
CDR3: CASSDRDRGNYGYTF

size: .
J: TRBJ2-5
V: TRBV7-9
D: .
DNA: TGTGCCAGCAGCTTAGGGGACGCCCGTGAGACCCAGTACTTC
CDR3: CASSLGDARETQYF